This TCR beta chain appears in the sequencing data of a study of cytomegalovirus exposure and HLA in healthy donors (dated by TCRdb to about 2017). Broadly, across the study: In an earlier analysis of 587 of the donors, under 300 Gb of sequence data and some 100 million unique TCR beta sequences from 180 million or so T cells were reported. The T cell repertoires of under 750 subjects were profiled by immunosequencing and related to cytomegalovirus serostatus. To study patterns of TCR occurrence, a later analysis re-analyzed previously published TCR beta repertoires from around 670 donors and added high-resolution HLA genotyping. Because of strong linkage in the cohort, four or five DR-DQ haplotypes were treated as single units for association and clustering. Class I and class II HLA loci were covered by the typing at four-digit resolution. All discovery cohort repertoires had been generated using a single sequencing platform. An early release covering over 500 HLA-typed donors comprised 250 to 350 gigabases of sequencing data and 65 million to 100 million unique TCR sequences. Of the roughly 400 genotyped donors, less than 85% were placed in the genetic ancestry cluster associated with self-reported Caucasian donors. The aim of the study was to test whether cataloging public T cell receptors could identify signatures of past pathogen exposure. An earlier analysis of around 580 of the donors used high-throughput TCR beta sequencing to judge whether each TCR beta V gene segment behaved as functional or pseudogenic. Along with the approximately 650-subject first cohort, a separate validation cohort of about 110 different subjects was used. Typing coverage differed by locus: A, B, C, DRB1 and DQB1 were typed in roughly 629-640 donors, DQA1 in approximately 520, DPA1 in 600 to 610, and DPB1 in 472. Among under 450 genotyped donors of the cohort, an average of around 240,000 unique TCR beta nucleotide sequences were sequenced per donor, roughly 18% of them non-productive. A later genetic analysis used genome-wide SNP genotypes for 398 of the 666 donors, treating that subset as a discovery cohort. Donor age, sex, ethnicity and CMV serostatus were compiled alongside the repertoire data. Rather than using new phenotypic data, the later analysis identified candidate immune exposures from TCR beta sequences and from how often those sequences occurred across donors. To predict cytomegalovirus infection status, the study combined high-throughput TCR immunosequencing, statistical association of individual TCRs with disease status, and machine learning. Findings and caveats that apply to the study as a whole: Roughly 17 rarely observed V segments, including chromosome 9 orphons, were excluded from the earlier analysis of a few hundred of the donors because counts were too low. Across donors, most TCR sequences were observed very rarely, whereas some public TCRs were present in many individuals. A further reported finding was that TCR beta sequences accurately predicted the HLA-A and HLA-B alleles for most subjects in the first cohort. Strong co-occurrence of HLA alleles, especially DR and DQ, made assigning TCR associations to individual alleles difficult. In an earlier analysis of around 500 of the donors, most TCR beta V segments appeared in productive rearrangements about 90% or about 30% of the time, broadly matching IMGT annotations. In a later analysis, HLA-associated TCR beta chains were found to be more clonally expanded and to have lower generation probabilities than equally common non-associated chains. For the cohort, immune exposure information was limited to CMV serostatus. In a later analysis, the rate of TCR association differed among HLA loci, with DRB1 alleles having the most associated TCRs and HLA-C alleles having the fewest. Presence/absence analyses assumed roughly uniform sequencing depth across donors, an assumption that may not hold. In vitro tests confirmed that a few of the cytomegalovirus-associated TCR beta chains recognize cytomegalovirus antigens. The authors suggested that the approach could potentially be extended to other disease states and immunological phenotypes. HLA typing was unavailable for some donors at each locus, so association tests used only the typed subset. Several of the top co-occurrence clusters appeared to be linked to parvovirus B19, influenza, CMV and Epstein-Barr virus, according to a later analysis. A total of 164 TCR beta chains were listed by the study as associated with cytomegalovirus. Most CMV-associated TCR beta chains appeared to be HLA-restricted in a later analysis, and the HLA associations seemed to be driven largely by CMV exposure. In a later genetic analysis, fewer N-insertions in productive TCRs were reported among donors in an Asian-associated ancestry cluster than the 666-donor mean. Correlated functional status among segregating V segments might be attributable to linkage disequilibrium, but an unknown experimental factor could not be ruled out. The sequencing pipeline was judged likely to have produced a cluster of highly shared sequence variants as a technical artifact. In a later analysis, over 15,000 TCR beta sequences were associated with specific HLA alleles at a false discovery rate of 0.05. The classifier was reported to diagnose cytomegalovirus status with high specificity and sensitivity in both the original cohort and the validation cohort. A later genetic analysis associated a missense DCLRE1C variant with V-gene and J-gene trimming of TCR beta chains, and an independent cohort replicated the association. Some IMGT-functional V segments, including TRBV6-2 and TRBV6-3, could not be distinguished by the 87-base-pair reads and were therefore excluded. The cohort was sequenced for TCR beta chains only, and without alpha or paired-chain data the features that could be detected were limited.

The protocol used for the library was the immunoSEQ multiplex PCR assay. The multiplex PCR relied on a mix of 60 forward primers for TCR Vbeta segments and 13 reverse primers for TCR Jbeta segments. The CDR3 region of rearranged TCR beta genes was amplified from genomic DNA by a multiplex PCR assay. On the Illumina HiSeq System, the amplified TCR beta libraries were sequenced as 87-base-pair reads. As for the authors' bioinformatics: In a later analysis, tens of millions of unique TCR beta chains were counted across the 690 or so repertoires, and about 10 million of these chains were shared by at least two donors. To remove PCR and sequencing errors, raw reads were error-corrected and collapsed into unique sequences using a nearest-neighbor algorithm that merged closely related sequences. To assign V, D and J gene segments, CDR3 sequences were aligned to IMGT reference sequences. For a sequence to be retained, a match of at least six nucleotides was required to both a V gene segment and a J gene segment. A rearrangement was called productive if the CDR3 had no stop codons and remained in frame with V and J, and every other rearrangement was called non-productive. Following IMGT convention, CDR3 was defined as the stretch from the second conserved V-encoded cysteine up to the conserved J-encoded phenylalanine. Sequences without an unambiguous match to a single V gene segment were excluded from the earlier analysis of about 600 of the donors. An earlier analysis of a few hundred of the donors called V segments functional above 56.7% productive rearrangements and segregating when the between-donor standard deviation exceeded 5%. To diagnose cytomegalovirus status from the catalog of TCR beta chain sequences, a statistical classification framework was built. A later analysis assigned V and J genes by comparing TCR nucleotide sequences with IMGT/GENE-DB human TR gene sequences. Using the TCRdist pipeline, a later analysis assigned CDR3 sequences along with most-parsimonious VDJ recombination scenarios. In a later analysis, each TCR beta chain was defined by its CDR3 amino acid sequence together with its V-gene family, and reads lacking a unique V-gene family were excluded. A later analysis removed 592 highly shared, low-generation-probability nucleotide sequences to deal with suspected cross-contamination and a sequencing artifact. A later analysis calculated a clonal expansion index for each public chain from normalized within-repertoire ranks of inferred template counts. In a later analysis, generation probabilities were computed using a VDJ recombination model fitted to out-of-frame rearrangements, and the results were checked against IGoR. Hypergeometric tests were used in a later analysis to score TCR-TCR, TCR-HLA and TCR-CMV co-occurrence, with a repertoire-size bias correction applied to the TCR pairs. In a later analysis, false discovery rates were estimated by permuting HLA or CMV assignments 20 times. In a later analysis, co-occurring TCRs were grouped using DBSCAN, and TCRdist sequence similarity was added for clustering within HLA-allele-positive subsets. Co-occurrence clustering excluded repertoires with fewer than 30,000 or more than 120,000 public chains, plus five with anomalous nucleotide sharing. This immuneACCESS table, as held by TCRdb, lists in-frame sequences with V and J called but not all clones. Of the missing ones, under half trace to an unresolved V gene in checked studies; the others have no known cause. D and trimming were read from the DNA, whereas the V and J calls and clone size are those reported in that table. This sample has roughly 59,000 clones in its table, and around 62% of those were observed once. 15% to 20% of the sample goes to the ten largest clones.

Regarding this clone: It has no known antigen specificity. No much larger clone is present one base from it, and per-base qualities are unavailable.

The CDR3 covers 15 residues, taking in both the cysteine and the phenylalanine. Just the 45-base CDR3 DNA is kept, in frame starting at base 1. The germline V gene provides CDR1 MGHRA and CDR2 YSYEKL. V trim: 4 bases; J trim: 8 bases; unmatched bases: 7. In total, roughly 670 healthy bone marrow donors made up the cohort. Cohort members were all nominally healthy when sampled, although unrecorded immune exposures were likely present. The donor tested CMV seropositive, placing the donor among the 289 seropositive members of the cohort. A peripheral blood sample was collected from each donor, and TCR beta sequencing was performed on peripheral blood mononuclear cells. The Qiagen DNeasy Blood Extraction Kit was used to extract genomic DNA from the blood cell samples.

The material sequenced was PBMCs. The chain uses TRBV4-1 and TRBJ1-4; the central 10 bases match TRBD1. The receptor was derived from a man aged 40-49 years in good health and CMV-seropositive. The bases read TGCGCCAGCAGCCCGACCGGGACAGGGGAAGAAAAACTGTTTTTT. It specifies CASSPTGTGEEKLFF.